Described below is a single T cell receptor beta chain sequence and its context. Its antigen is unknown. Profiled with immunoSEQ multiplex PCR; TCRdb holds only in-frame clones, not every one. The sample records 75,000 to 95,000 clones, around 89% being singletons. V lost 3 bases to trimming and J lost 8 bases; unmatched junction nucleotides: 11. CDR1 is MNHEY, CDR2 SMNVEV, per germline (reference sequence). The CDR3 contains 16 residues. This entry comes from a study of OX40 agonist ivuxolimab in advanced cancers. Study findings and constraints: Individuals who were partial responders at 0.1-3.0 mg/kg had clonal expansion that ranked among the lowest. Expanded clones were, on average, more numerous in CD8+ T cells than in CD4+.

Patients with a history of autoimmune disease or on systemic immunosuppression were excluded. Blood got drawn at baseline, again on cycle 4 day 1, and then on cycle 7 day 1. This clonotype was obtained from an adult with an advanced solid tumor such as melanoma, head and neck, liver or kidney cancer. Source: CD4+ or CD8+ T cells sorted from blood, taken in a trial of the OX40 agonist ivuxolimab. V gene TRBV27 combines with J gene TRBJ2-1; TRBD1 aligns across 9 bases. As DNA, the CDR3 is TGTGCCAGCAGTTTGTCATACAGGGGGCGGCCGGATGAGCAGTTCTTC. This gives the protein CASSLSYRGRPDEQFF.